This T cell receptor (beta chain) is drawn from a study of cytomegalovirus exposure and HLA in healthy donors. Researchers ran the PCR with 60 Vbeta and 13 Jbeta primers. The table came from immunoSEQ multiplex PCR; TCRdb's copy has only in-frame clones and leaves some out. The sample has 150,000 or so clones, under 80% seen once. Findings and limits, study-wide: Within a later analysis, the majority of CMV-associated TCR beta chains appeared HLA-restricted. Later analysis showed TCR association rates varying by HLA locus, highest for DRB1 and lowest for HLA-C.

In regard to this clone: What it binds is not known.

The sequencing sample was made of PBMCs. The TCR comes from a young man in good health and CMV-seronegative.

CDR3 protein: CASSPLKPGQGPSYYGYTF. CDR3 coding DNA: TGTGCCAGCTCACCGTTGAAACCGGGACAGGGGCCGTCCTACTATGGCTACACCTTC. J is TRBJ1-2 and V is TRBV18; the match to TRBD1 covers 10 bases. Germline V CDR1 and CDR2: KGHSH, LQKENI. The CDR3 is made up of 19 amino acids. The V segment lost 3 bases and the J segment 3 bases; nucleotides outside the gene matches: 16.